This T cell receptor beta chain was sequenced in a study of regulatory T cells in long-lasting Graves disease. This clonotype was counted at least ten times. The ends were cut back, 6 bases at V and 2 bases at J, with 13 bases in the middle. The CDR3 covers 13 residues. The germline gives CDR1 DFQATT, CDR2 SNEGSKA (reference sequence). Through Arm-PCR of CDR3 regions and iRepertoire HTBI primers, TCR beta libraries were built. TCRdb processed the multiplex PCR reads anew with MiXCR; each CDR3 protein has one entry. The data show 620,000 or so distinct CDR3 sequences, with approximately 15% seen just once and around 18% held by the top ten. The time point is: newly diagnosed GD, antithyroid drugs for less than 3 months. With RNA extracted from PBMCs as input, the TCR library was made. American Thyroid Association guidelines defined Graves' disease diagnosis. These data also featured in a second study, about T cells in Graves' hyperthyroidism and ophthalmopathy.

The TCR comes from a woman aged 30 to 39 with Graves disease. This rearrangement joins TRBV20-1 to TRBJ2-5; maybe TRBD1 (5 bases). Specimen: peripheral blood mononuclear cells (PBMCs), collected at new diagnosis, from a patient treated with antithyroid drugs. DNA of the CDR3: TGCAGTGCAGATGGACACGGACAAGAGACCCAGTACTTC. Translated: CSADGHGQETQYF.